The present entry profiles one T cell receptor (beta chain) with its context. The antigen remains undetermined. The same CDR3 is also encoded by other DNA sequences in this sample. The data originate from a study of cytomegalovirus exposure and HLA in healthy donors. This CDR3 has 15 amino acids. Unmatched junction bases numbered 7, after V lost 6 bases and J lost 1 base. The germline gives CDR1 KGHSH, CDR2 LQKENI. General study results and limits: Earlier results showed most TCR beta V segments being productive about 87% or about 30% of the time.

The PCR was carried out with 60 Vbeta primers and 13 Jbeta primers. The data were produced by immunoSEQ multiplex PCR, yet TCRdb's version contains in-frame clones alone and is incomplete. The profile covers about 210,000 clones, with around 83% appearing a single time and 1.7% taken by the ten largest. Input material: PBMCs. The source is a man aged 35 to 55 in good health and CMV-seropositive. The rearrangement joins TRBV18 to TRBJ1-1, with 8 bases that match TRBD1. Written as DNA, the CDR3 is TGTGCCAGCTCTCCCCGACAGGGGACGAACACTGAAGCTTTCTTT. Translating it yields CASSPRQGTNTEAFF.